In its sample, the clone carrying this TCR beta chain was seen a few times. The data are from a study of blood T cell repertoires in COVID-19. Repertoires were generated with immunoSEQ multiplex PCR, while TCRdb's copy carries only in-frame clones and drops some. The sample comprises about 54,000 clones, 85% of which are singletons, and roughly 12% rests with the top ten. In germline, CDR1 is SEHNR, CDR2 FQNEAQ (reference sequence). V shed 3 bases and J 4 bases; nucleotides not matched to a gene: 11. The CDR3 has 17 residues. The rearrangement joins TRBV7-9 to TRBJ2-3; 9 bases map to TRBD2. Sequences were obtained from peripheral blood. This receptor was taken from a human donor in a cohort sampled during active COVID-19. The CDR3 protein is CASSFLVASGDPDTQYF. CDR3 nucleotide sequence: TGTGCCAGCAGCTTTTTGGTAGCTAGCGGGGACCCAGATACGCAGTATTTT.